The source of this T cell receptor beta chain is a study of cytomegalovirus exposure and HLA in healthy donors. General study points: Among the sequence variants, a highly shared cluster was likely an artifact of sequencing. The authors confirmed in vitro that three CMV-associated chains were specific for CMV antigens. Presence/absence analysis assumed near-uniform sequencing depth across donors.

As to this clone: No antigen is known for it. An end of the junction differs from the germline gene, which may be a read error.

Amplification used 60 Vbeta primers and 13 Jbeta primers. TCRdb's copy holds only in-frame clones and misses some; the assay was immunoSEQ multiplex PCR. Here the sample spans approximately 170,000 clones, around four fifths being singletons. Germline V gene sequence: CDR1 SEHNR, CDR2 FQNEAQ (reference sequence). This CDR3 contains 16 residues. This receptor was obtained from a middle-aged man in good health and CMV-seropositive. Sequencing was carried out using PBMCs. V is TRBV7-9 and J is TRBJ1-6, with TRBD1 as a possible D gene (6 bases). As DNA, the CDR3 is TGTTCCAGCAGCTTAGGTTGGGGGGGGGCTGGATCACCCCTCCACTTT. Residues: CSSSLGWGGAGSPLHF.